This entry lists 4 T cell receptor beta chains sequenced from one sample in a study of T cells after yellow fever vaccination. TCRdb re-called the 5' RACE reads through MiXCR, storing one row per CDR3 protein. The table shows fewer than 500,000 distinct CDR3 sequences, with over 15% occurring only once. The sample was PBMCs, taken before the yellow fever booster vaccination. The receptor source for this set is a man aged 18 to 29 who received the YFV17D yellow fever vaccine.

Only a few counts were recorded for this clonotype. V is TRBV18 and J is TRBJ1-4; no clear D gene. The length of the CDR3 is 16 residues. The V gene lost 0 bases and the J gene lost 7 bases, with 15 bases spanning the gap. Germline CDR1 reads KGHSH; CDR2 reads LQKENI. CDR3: CASSPPGSPRGEKLFF. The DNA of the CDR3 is TGTGCCAGCTCACCACCAGGGTCGCCGCGGGGTGAAAAACTGTTTTTT.

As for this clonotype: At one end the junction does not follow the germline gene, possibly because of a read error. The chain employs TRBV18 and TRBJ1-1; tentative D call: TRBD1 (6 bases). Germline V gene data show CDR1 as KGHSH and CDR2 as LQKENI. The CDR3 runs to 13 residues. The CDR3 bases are TGTGCCAGCTCTCTCGGACAGAACAGTGAAGCTTTCTTT. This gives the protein CASSLGQNSEAFF. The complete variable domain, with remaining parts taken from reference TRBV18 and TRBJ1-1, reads NAGVMQNPRHLVRRRGQEARLRCSPMKGHSHVYWYRQLPEEGLKFMVYLQKENIIDESGMPKERFSAEFPKEGPSILRIQQVVRGDSAAYFCASSLGQNSEAFFGQGTRLTVV.

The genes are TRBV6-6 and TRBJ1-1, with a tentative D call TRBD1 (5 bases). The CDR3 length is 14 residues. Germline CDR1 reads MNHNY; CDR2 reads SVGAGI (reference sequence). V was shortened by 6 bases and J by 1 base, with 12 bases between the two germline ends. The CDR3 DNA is TGTGCCAGCAGGACAGCTCAGGAGAACACTGAAGCTTTCTTT. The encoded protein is CASRTAQENTEAFF.

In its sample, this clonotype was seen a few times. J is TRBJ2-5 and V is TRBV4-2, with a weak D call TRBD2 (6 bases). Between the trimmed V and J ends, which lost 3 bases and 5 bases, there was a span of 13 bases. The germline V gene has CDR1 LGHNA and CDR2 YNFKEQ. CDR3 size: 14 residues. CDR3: CASSHRLDFETQYF. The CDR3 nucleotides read TGTGCCAGCAGCCACCGACTAGATTTCGAGACCCAGTACTTC.